Listed below are T cell receptor beta chains from one sample, sequenced in a study of CD8 T cells in Susac syndrome. TCRdb processed the immunoSEQ multiplex PCR reads anew with MiXCR; each CDR3 protein has one entry. In the table there are tens of thousands of distinct CDR3 sequences, roughly 93% of which are singletons. The sequenced sample was CD4+ T cells from PBMCs. The source is a human donor with Susac syndrome. CDR3s include the opening cysteine and the closing phenylalanine or tryptophan. D genes are given only for firm matches. The size field is filled for only some rows; it gives once, few, many or a size class.

CDR3 DNA: TGCGCCAGCAGCCAAGCTTCGGGACAGGCCTACGAGCAGTACTTC
CDR3 protein: CASSQASGQAYEQYF
clone size: few
V gene: TRBV4-1
D gene: TRBD1
J gene: TRBJ2-7

CDR3 DNA: TGCAGTGCTAGCAGGACAGGGAATAATTCACCCCTCCACTTT
CDR3 protein: CSASRTGNNSPLHF
clone size: NA
V gene: TRBV20-1
D gene: TRBD1
J gene: TRBJ1-6

CDR3 DNA: TGTGCCAGCTCGATAAACAGGGGAGGTACAGATACGCAGTATTTT
CDR3 protein: CASSINRGGTDTQYF
clone size: NA
V gene: TRBV18
D gene: NA
J gene: TRBJ2-3

CDR3 DNA: TGTGCCAGCAACCTAACAGGATTCTATGGCTACACCTTC
CDR3 protein: CASNLTGFYGYTF
clone size: NA
V gene: TRBV28
D gene: NA
J gene: TRBJ1-2

CDR3 DNA: TGTGCCAGCAGTTCGACAGGGGGGACTGTGGGAAAACTGTTTTTT
CDR3 protein: CASSSTGGTVGKLFF
clone size: NA
V gene: TRBV28
D gene: TRBD1
J gene: TRBJ1-4

CDR3 DNA: TGTGCCAGCAGCCCCGGGACCTACAATGAGCAGTTCTTC
CDR3 protein: CASSPGTYNEQFF
clone size: NA
V gene: TRBV11-3
D gene: NA
J gene: TRBJ2-1

CDR3 DNA: TGCGCCAGCCGGCAGGAACTCTCTGGGGCCAACGTCCTGACTTTC
CDR3 protein: CASRQELSGANVLTF
clone size: NA
V gene: TRBV5-1
D gene: NA
J gene: TRBJ2-6

CDR3 DNA: TGCGCCAGCAGCTTGGTCTTCGGGGGCGCCTCTAGGCCCCTGGGCACAGATACGCAGTATTTT
CDR3 protein: CASSLVFGGASRPLGTDTQYF
clone size: NA
V gene: TRBV5-1
D gene: NA
J gene: TRBJ2-3

CDR3 DNA: TGTGCCAGCAGCTTATGGGGTCGGGATTCACCCCTCCACTTT
CDR3 protein: CASSLWGRDSPLHF
clone size: NA
V gene: TRBV11-1
D gene: NA
J gene: TRBJ1-6

CDR3 DNA: TGTGCCAGCAGCCAAGATTGGGTAAAACGAGGGGTGAACACTGAAGCTTTCTTT
CDR3 protein: CASSQDWVKRGVNTEAFF
clone size: NA
V gene: TRBV3-1
D gene: NA
J gene: TRBJ1-1

CDR3 DNA: TGTGCCAGCAGCCAACCTGGGGGTGACTACGAGCAGTACTTC
CDR3 protein: CASSQPGGDYEQYF
clone size: NA
V gene: TRBV7-6
D gene: NA
J gene: TRBJ2-7

CDR3 DNA: TGTGCCAGCTCAAGAGACGGGGCCCTACTGGGCTACACCTTC
CDR3 protein: CASSRDGALLGYTF
clone size: NA
V gene: TRBV18
D gene: NA
J gene: TRBJ1-2

CDR3 DNA: TGTGCCAGCAGTTTCAACAGGGAAGTCTACGAGCAGTACTTC
CDR3 protein: CASSFNREVYEQYF
clone size: NA
V gene: TRBV27
D gene: NA
J gene: TRBJ2-7

CDR3 DNA: TGTGCCTGGAGTCCCTTGGGGGGGGGCAATCAGCCCCAGCATTTT
CDR3 protein: CAWSPLGGGNQPQHF
clone size: NA
V gene: TRBV30
D gene: NA
J gene: TRBJ1-5

CDR3 DNA: TGTGCCTGGCCCGCGGGAGCTGGTGGCTACACCTTC
CDR3 protein: CAWPAGAGGYTF
clone size: NA
V gene: TRBV30
D gene: NA
J gene: TRBJ1-2

CDR3 DNA: TGTGCCATCAGTGGCGGACAGGGGCTGAACACTGAAGCTTTCTTT
CDR3 protein: CAISGGQGLNTEAFF
clone size: NA
V gene: TRBV10-3
D gene: TRBD1
J gene: TRBJ1-1

CDR3 DNA: TGTGCCAGCAGCTTAGTCGTTTCGGATTCACCCCTCCACTTT
CDR3 protein: CASSLVVSDSPLHF
clone size: NA
V gene: TRBV7-8
D gene: NA
J gene: TRBJ1-6

CDR3 DNA: TGTGCCAGCAGTTTATACCCGAACACCGGGGAGCTGTTTTTT
CDR3 protein: CASSLYPNTGELFF
clone size: NA
V gene: TRBV28
D gene: NA
J gene: TRBJ2-2

CDR3 DNA: TGTGCCATCAGTGATAGCAATCAGCCCCAGCATTTT
CDR3 protein: CAISDSNQPQHF
clone size: NA
V gene: TRBV10-3
D gene: NA
J gene: TRBJ1-5

CDR3 DNA: TGTGCCAGCAGCGAACAGGGGGCACGCACAGATACGCAGTATTTT
CDR3 protein: CASSEQGARTDTQYF
clone size: NA
V gene: TRBV2
D gene: TRBD1
J gene: TRBJ2-3

CDR3 DNA: TGTGCCTGGAGGAGTAGTTATAATTCACCCCTCCACTTT
CDR3 protein: CAWRSSYNSPLHF
clone size: once
V gene: TRBV30
D gene: NA
J gene: TRBJ1-6

CDR3 DNA: TGCAGTGCTAGTCTTTTGCAATGGGGGGGTGAGCAGTTCTTC
CDR3 protein: CSASLLQWGGEQFF
clone size: NA
V gene: TRBV20-1
D gene: TRBD2
J gene: TRBJ2-1

CDR3 DNA: TGTGCCAGCAGCGTAGAGACAGGGGGCGCCCCGGGGACTGAAGCTTTCTTT
CDR3 protein: CASSVETGGAPGTEAFF
clone size: once
V gene: TRBV9
D gene: TRBD1
J gene: TRBJ1-1

CDR3 DNA: TGTGCCAGCTCACCCGCTTCTCGCTCCCAAGAGACCCAGTACTTC
CDR3 protein: CASSPASRSQETQYF
clone size: NA
V gene: TRBV18
D gene: NA
J gene: TRBJ2-5

CDR3 DNA: TGCAGTGCTAGAGCTCCCCCGCCGAGACAGGTCAAAAACATTCAGTACTTC
CDR3 protein: CSARAPPPRQVKNIQYF
clone size: once
V gene: TRBV20-1
D gene: NA
J gene: TRBJ2-4

CDR3 DNA: TGTGCCAGCACCACGGACAGGGAGCCCAACTATGGCTACACCTTC
CDR3 protein: CASTTDREPNYGYTF
clone size: NA
V gene: TRBV6-5
D gene: TRBD1
J gene: TRBJ1-2

CDR3 DNA: TGCGCCAGCATGGCTATGGGAAGGACTGAAGCTTTCTTT
CDR3 protein: CASMAMGRTEAFF
clone size: NA
V gene: TRBV5-1
D gene: NA
J gene: TRBJ1-1

CDR3 DNA: TGCGCCAGCAGCCCTGACAGACAAGAGACCCAGTACTTC
CDR3 protein: CASSPDRQETQYF
clone size: once
V gene: TRBV4-3
D gene: NA
J gene: TRBJ2-5

CDR3 DNA: TGTGCCAGCAGTTATAAGAAGGGCAGGGATCGGCAGCCCCAGCATTTT
CDR3 protein: CASSYKKGRDRQPQHF
clone size: once
V gene: TRBV6-9
D gene: NA
J gene: TRBJ1-5

CDR3 DNA: TGTGCCAGTAAGCACAGATACACAGATACGCAGTATTTT
CDR3 protein: CASKHRYTDTQYF
clone size: NA
V gene: TRBV19
D gene: NA
J gene: TRBJ2-3

CDR3 DNA: TGTGCCAGCAGCTTGGGAATTGGGCAGGGGGCCTACGAGCAGTACTTC
CDR3 protein: CASSLGIGQGAYEQYF
clone size: NA
V gene: TRBV5-4
D gene: TRBD1
J gene: TRBJ2-7

CDR3 DNA: TGCGCCAGCAGCCAACCGACACGTGGGACAGATACGCAGTATTTT
CDR3 protein: CASSQPTRGTDTQYF
clone size: few
V gene: TRBV4-1
D gene: NA
J gene: TRBJ2-3

CDR3 DNA: TGCGCCAGCAGCTCTGGACCGACGAACACTGAAGCTTTCTTT
CDR3 protein: CASSSGPTNTEAFF
clone size: NA
V gene: TRBV5-1
D gene: NA
J gene: TRBJ1-1

CDR3 DNA: TGTGCCTGGAATTTAGGGCTCAATCAGCCCCAGCATTTT
CDR3 protein: CAWNLGLNQPQHF
clone size: NA
V gene: TRBV30
D gene: NA
J gene: TRBJ1-5

CDR3 DNA: TGCGCCAGCAGCCCCGGGACAGGGACGAACACTGAAGCTTTCTTT
CDR3 protein: CASSPGTGTNTEAFF
clone size: NA
V gene: TRBV5-1
D gene: TRBD1
J gene: TRBJ1-1

CDR3 DNA: TGTGCCAACTCTCTTGGAACTAACTATGGCTACACCTTC
CDR3 protein: CANSLGTNYGYTF
clone size: NA
V gene: TRBV2
D gene: NA
J gene: TRBJ1-2

CDR3 DNA: TGCAGTGCTACCAGGGGAATAAGCACCGGGGAGCTGTTTTTT
CDR3 protein: CSATRGISTGELFF
clone size: NA
V gene: TRBV20-1
D gene: NA
J gene: TRBJ2-2

CDR3 DNA: TGCGCCAGCAGCTGGGGACAGGGAGGCACCGGGGAGCTGTTTTTT
CDR3 protein: CASSWGQGGTGELFF
clone size: NA
V gene: TRBV5-1
D gene: TRBD1
J gene: TRBJ2-2

CDR3 DNA: TGTGCCAGCAGCTATCCCGGGACAGCCTCGTATGGCTACACCTTC
CDR3 protein: CASSYPGTASYGYTF
clone size: NA
V gene: TRBV5-8
D gene: TRBD1
J gene: TRBJ1-2

CDR3 DNA: TGTGCCAGCAGCTTGGCGACAGTATACGGTGAGCAGTTCTTC
CDR3 protein: CASSLATVYGEQFF
clone size: NA
V gene: TRBV5-8
D gene: NA
J gene: TRBJ2-1

CDR3 DNA: TGTGCCAGCAAAGGGGCGGGAAGCGGGCAAGAGGCCCAGTACTTC
CDR3 protein: CASKGAGSGQEAQYF
clone size: NA
V gene: TRBV6-2/TRBV6-3
D gene: NA
J gene: TRBJ2-5

CDR3 DNA: TGCAGTGCTACGCTCCTCATGCGGGGGGCCTGGGACGAGCAGTACTTC
CDR3 protein: CSATLLMRGAWDEQYF
clone size: NA
V gene: TRBV20-1
D gene: TRBD2
J gene: TRBJ2-7

CDR3 DNA: TGTGCCAGCAGATCTCCGGGACAGGGGTCCGCTCAGGAGACCCAGTACTTC
CDR3 protein: CASRSPGQGSAQETQYF
clone size: NA
V gene: TRBV6-1
D gene: TRBD1
J gene: TRBJ2-5

CDR3 DNA: TGTGCCAGCAGTTACGGGACAGTTGAGGACGAGCAGTACTTC
CDR3 protein: CASSYGTVEDEQYF
clone size: NA
V gene: TRBV6-6
D gene: TRBD1
J gene: TRBJ2-7

CDR3 DNA: TGTGCCAGCAGCCGACAAGGGGGGAACACTGAAGCTTTCTTT
CDR3 protein: CASSRQGGNTEAFF
clone size: NA
V gene: TRBV14
D gene: NA
J gene: TRBJ1-1

CDR3 DNA: TGTGCCAGCAGCCCCGGAGGACAGCGCACAGATACGCAGTATTTT
CDR3 protein: CASSPGGQRTDTQYF
clone size: NA
V gene: TRBV11-2
D gene: NA
J gene: TRBJ2-3

CDR3 DNA: TGTGCCAGCAGTCCGGGGGGACGGGTGTACCAAGAGACCCAGTACTTC
CDR3 protein: CASSPGGRVYQETQYF
clone size: NA
V gene: TRBV25-1
D gene: TRBD2
J gene: TRBJ2-5

CDR3 DNA: TGCAGTGCTAGACTGAATGGACTAGCGAGGTTCTACGAGCAGTACTTC
CDR3 protein: CSARLNGLARFYEQYF
clone size: NA
V gene: TRBV20-1
D gene: TRBD2
J gene: TRBJ2-7

CDR3 DNA: TGTGCCAGCAGCCAGAGAACGGCAACTAATGAAAAACTGTTTTTT
CDR3 protein: CASSQRTATNEKLFF
clone size: NA
V gene: TRBV3-1
D gene: NA
J gene: TRBJ1-4

CDR3 DNA: TGTGCCAGCTCAATCGACAGTTTTAACTATGGCTACACCTTC
CDR3 protein: CASSIDSFNYGYTF
clone size: NA
V gene: TRBV18
D gene: NA
J gene: TRBJ1-2

CDR3 DNA: TGTGCCAGCAGCCAAGATTCGGGGGGCTCTGGCTACACCTTC
CDR3 protein: CASSQDSGGSGYTF
clone size: NA
V gene: TRBV3-1
D gene: NA
J gene: TRBJ1-2

CDR3 DNA: TGTGCCAGCAGTCGCCTTCTAGCGGGCGGGAGGAATGAGCAGTTCTTC
CDR3 protein: CASSRLLAGGRNEQFF
clone size: NA
V gene: TRBV6-2/TRBV6-3
D gene: TRBD2
J gene: TRBJ2-1

CDR3 DNA: TGTGCCAGCAGTTGGCGATACCAAGAGACCCAGTACTTC
CDR3 protein: CASSWRYQETQYF
clone size: NA
V gene: TRBV27
D gene: NA
J gene: TRBJ2-5

CDR3 DNA: TGTGCCAGCAGCTTATTCGCGGGAAAGAGCTACGAGCAGTACTTC
CDR3 protein: CASSLFAGKSYEQYF
clone size: NA
V gene: TRBV7-3
D gene: NA
J gene: TRBJ2-7

CDR3 DNA: TGTGCCAGCAGCTTAGGGGGACGACTCCAAGAGACCCAGTACTTC
CDR3 protein: CASSLGGRLQETQYF
clone size: NA
V gene: TRBV7-2
D gene: NA
J gene: TRBJ2-5

CDR3 DNA: TGTGCCAGCAGTATAGGACAGGGATTCACTGAAGCTTTCTTT
CDR3 protein: CASSIGQGFTEAFF
clone size: NA
V gene: TRBV2
D gene: TRBD1
J gene: TRBJ1-1

CDR3 DNA: TGTGCCAGCAGCTTAGACCGGGGGCAAGAGACCCAGTACTTC
CDR3 protein: CASSLDRGQETQYF
clone size: few
V gene: TRBV7-2
D gene: NA
J gene: TRBJ2-5